The 15 T cell receptor beta chains below were found in one sample sequenced in a study of radiation and T cells in renal cell carcinoma. Noted time point: blood 2 weeks post-SBRT. Sample treatment: 15 Gy SBRT to primary tumor, nephrectomy 4 weeks later. Using immunoSEQ multiplex PCR, the repertoire was profiled, and TCRdb retains in-frame clones only, with some absent. This sample has some 130,000 clones, with roughly four fifths found just once. This specimen consisted of blood, obtained from a patient whose treatment included radiotherapy and nephrectomy. All receptors derive from a woman aged 55-70 years with renal cell carcinoma.

The chain links TRBV18 to TRBJ1-3; 8 bases fit TRBD1. This CDR3 is 16 amino acids long. The junction had 2 bases not matched to a gene; V was cut back by 1 base and J by 0 bases. CDR1 is KGHSH, CDR2 LQKENI, per germline. The CDR3 DNA reads as TGTGCCAGCTCACCACGGACAGGGAGCTCTGGAAACACCATATATTTT. It yields the protein CASSPRTGSSGNTIYF. Looking up the rest from reference TRBV18 and TRBJ1-3 gives the full variable domain: NAGVMQNPRHLVRRRGQEARLRCSPMKGHSHVYWYRQLPEEGLKFMVYLQKENIIDESGMPKERFSAEFPKEGPSILRIQQVVRGDSAAYFCASSPRTGSSGNTIYFGEGSWLTVV.

The genes are TRBV5-8 and TRBJ2-4, with no clear D. Trimming shortened V by 0 bases and J by 0 bases, and 10 bases separated the two germline ends. Germline V gives CDR1 SGHTS, CDR2 YDEGEE. This CDR3 is built from 16 residues. The CDR3 DNA reads as TGTGCCAGCAGCTTGGACGTACCTCTAGCCAAAAACATTCAGTACTTC. This sequence encodes CASSLDVPLAKNIQYF.

V and J are TRBV4-1 and TRBJ2-1; 9 nucleotides agree with TRBD2. The junction had 12 bases not matched to a gene; V was cut back by 4 bases and J by 8 bases. Per germline, CDR1 MGHRA and CDR2 YSYEKL. This CDR3 contains 16 residues. The CDR3 nucleotides read TGCGCCAGCAGCCCACTAGGCAGGACTAGCGAACATGAGCAGTTCTTC. As protein: CASSPLGRTSEHEQFF.

The chain carries TRBV2 and TRBJ1-5; tentatively, D is TRBD1 (6 bases). Trimming stripped 2 bases from V and 7 bases from J, with 18 bases between. CDR3 length: 16 amino acids. Germline V lookup: CDR1 SNHLY, CDR2 FYNNEI. CDR3 protein: CASSERRAGAGQPQHF. Here the CDR3 DNA reads TGTGCCAGCAGTGAAAGGCGGGCAGGGGCTGGACAGCCCCAGCATTTT.

This chain uses TRBV6-8 with TRBJ1-1; D ambiguous. The CDR3 is 19 amino acids. Trimming pared 10 bases from V and 0 bases from J, leaving 30 bases between. Germline V gene lookup returns CDR1 MNHGY and CDR2 SAAAGT. CDR3 sequence: CANHHGEVGIGKMNTEAFF. The CDR3 nucleotides read TGTGCCAACCATCACGGGGAAGTCGGAATCGGAAAAATGAACACTGAAGCTTTCTTT.

The J gene is TRBJ1-1, the V gene TRBV11-3; TRBD1 might be the D (6 bases). The V and J ends lost 8 bases and 1 base respectively, with 11 bases between them. The germline V gene encodes CDR1 SGHNT and CDR2 YENEEA. The CDR3 covers 13 residues. The CDR3 loop is CASGGVGNTEAFF. The CDR3 bases are TGTGCCAGCGGGGGCGTAGGGAACACTGAAGCTTTCTTT.

The J gene is TRBJ2-7, the V gene TRBV4-1, with 11 nucleotides matching TRBD1. This CDR3 contains 17 residues. Looked up from germline, CDR1 is MGHRA and CDR2 is YSYEKL. Germline trimming cut 4 bases from V and 5 bases from J; bases unmatched to any gene: 13. The chain's CDR3 is CASSPHAPGQGVDEQYF. The CDR3 bases are TGCGCCAGCAGCCCCCACGCTCCGGGACAGGGGGTGGACGAGCAGTACTTC.

This chain links TRBV29-1 with TRBJ1-4; a possible D gene is TRBD1 (6 bases). CDR1 SQVTM and CDR2 ANQGSEA come from the germline V gene. CDR3 length equals 13 residues. Trimming left V 8 bases short and J 6 bases short, with 16 bases between. Here the CDR3 reads CSFRRGSDEKLFF. CDR3 in DNA: TGCAGCTTCCGGAGGGGGTCGGATGAAAAACTGTTTTTT.

The chain joins TRBV19 to TRBJ2-1; TRBD1 agrees at 8 bases. The trim removed 4 bases at V and 6 bases at J, leaving 8 bases unmatched. The CDR3 consists of 15 residues. CDR1 and CDR2 from the germline V gene are LNHDA and SQIVND (reference sequence). The CDR3 region is CASSTGGQAFNEQFF. For the CDR3, the DNA is TGTGCCAGTAGTACCGGGGGACAGGCTTTCAATGAGCAGTTCTTC.

The chain carries TRBV29-1 and TRBJ2-5, with TRBD1 matching 9 bases. Germline CDR1 reads SQVTM; CDR2 reads ANQGSEA. The CDR3 sequence is 15 residues long. Trimming cost V 7 bases and J 4 bases; bases outside gene matches: 13. CDR3 loop: CSADRGGSGSETQYF. The DNA of the CDR3 is TGCAGCGCAGACAGGGGGGGGTCCGGGTCAGAGACCCAGTACTTC.

The rearrangement links TRBV11-2 to TRBJ1-5; D not resolved. Trimming shortened V by 4 bases and J by 0 bases, and 7 bases separated the two germline ends. The CDR3 has 14 amino acids. Germline CDR1 SGHAT, CDR2 FQNNGV. The DNA for the CDR3 is TGTGCCAGCAGCTCCATTACTAGCAATCAGCCCCAGCATTTT. Encoded protein: CASSSITSNQPQHF.

The chain combines TRBV6-1 with TRBJ2-7; TRBD2 agrees at 7 bases. J was trimmed by 0 bases and V by 10 bases; bases with no gene match: 3. Germline CDR1 and CDR2: MNHNS and SASEGT. The CDR3 is made up of 12 amino acids. CDR3 sequence: CATRDYSYEQYF. DNA for the CDR3: TGTGCCACCCGGGACTACTCCTACGAGCAGTACTTC.

V is TRBV19 and J is TRBJ1-3, with unresolved D. Germline V gene sequence: CDR1 LNHDA, CDR2 SQIVND (reference sequence). V was pared by 9 bases and J by 3 bases, with 3 bases between. This CDR3 spans 10 amino acids. This CDR3 is CARNGNTIYF. CDR3 in DNA: TGTGCCAGGAATGGAAACACCATATATTTT.

The rearrangement links TRBV19 to TRBJ1-5, with TRBD1 matching 8 bases. The CDR3 runs 17 residues. V lost 2 bases to trimming and J lost 2 bases; unmatched junction nucleotides: 8. CDR1 and CDR2 (germline): LNHDA, SQIVND (reference sequence). CDR3 DNA sequence: TGTGCCAGTAGTATATATCCCCAGGACAGGGGCAATCAGCCCCAGCATTTT. Translating it yields CASSIYPQDRGNQPQHF.

This chain links TRBV9 with TRBJ2-3; 7 bases line up with TRBD1. The CDR3 is made up of 16 amino acids. Per the germline V gene, CDR1 is SGDLS and CDR2 is YYNGEE. The ends lost 0 bases at V and 2 bases at J; junction bases unmatched: 6. The CDR3: CASSVERGTDTDTQYF. The CDR3 coding sequence is TGTGCCAGCAGCGTAGAGAGGGGGACAGACACAGATACGCAGTATTTT.